The sequence of this T cell receptor beta chain was determined in a study of CD8+CD57+ T cells in acquired aplastic anemia. V gave up 5 bases and J gave up 0 bases, with 4 bases separating them. Germline-derived CDR1 and CDR2 are SNHLY and FYNNEI. CDR3 length: 12 residues. All sequencing subjects had displayed CD8+CD57+ cell expansion on flow cytometry. General study points: Patients had fewer than 35 CD8+ CDR3 sequences in common with controls (the shared set).

Both TCR beta VDJ combination and CDR3 sequence profiling were carried out. Genomic DNA was the template for this profiling. TCRdb reanalysed the reads using MiXCR and keeps one entry per CDR3 protein. This repertoire shows some 200,000 distinct CDR3 sequences, over 40% found once; its top ten account for around 2%. Concerning this clonotype itself: What it recognizes is unknown.

The gene calls are TRBV2 and TRBJ2-5, with D uncertain. The source is a human donor with aplastic anemia. Source material: sorted CD4+, CD8+, or CD8+CD57+ T cells (not recorded which) from PBMCs. The CDR3: CASSRDQETQYF. In DNA, the CDR3 is TGTGCCAGCAGTCGGGACCAAGAGACCCAGTACTTC.